The entry that follows covers one T cell receptor beta chain sequence. The record originates from a study of blood T cell repertoires in COVID-19. Overall study: Acute-phase and convalescent COVID-19 samples originated in the United States, Italy and Spain. In each case, the material was cDNA or gDNA derived from T cells, B-cell-depleted T cells, or PBMCs.

This CDR3 is built from 16 residues. Germline CDR1 is LNHNV and CDR2 is YYDKDF (reference sequence). Trimming stripped 4 bases from V and 0 bases from J, with 13 bases between. Clones were sequenced by immunoSEQ multiplex PCR, and TCRdb holds only the in-frame ones, with some missing. There are 200,000 to 300,000 clones in the sample; roughly 82% occur only once, and about 2.1% lies in the top ten. This TCR derives from a man aged 40-55 years who had recovered from COVID-19. The sample was peripheral blood. V gene TRBV15 combines with J gene TRBJ1-3; TRBD1 is a possible D gene (6 bases). The CDR3 reads CATSKQGTSSGNTIYF. CDR3 DNA sequence: TGTGCCACCAGCAAACAGGGTACCAGCTCTGGAAACACCATATATTTT.